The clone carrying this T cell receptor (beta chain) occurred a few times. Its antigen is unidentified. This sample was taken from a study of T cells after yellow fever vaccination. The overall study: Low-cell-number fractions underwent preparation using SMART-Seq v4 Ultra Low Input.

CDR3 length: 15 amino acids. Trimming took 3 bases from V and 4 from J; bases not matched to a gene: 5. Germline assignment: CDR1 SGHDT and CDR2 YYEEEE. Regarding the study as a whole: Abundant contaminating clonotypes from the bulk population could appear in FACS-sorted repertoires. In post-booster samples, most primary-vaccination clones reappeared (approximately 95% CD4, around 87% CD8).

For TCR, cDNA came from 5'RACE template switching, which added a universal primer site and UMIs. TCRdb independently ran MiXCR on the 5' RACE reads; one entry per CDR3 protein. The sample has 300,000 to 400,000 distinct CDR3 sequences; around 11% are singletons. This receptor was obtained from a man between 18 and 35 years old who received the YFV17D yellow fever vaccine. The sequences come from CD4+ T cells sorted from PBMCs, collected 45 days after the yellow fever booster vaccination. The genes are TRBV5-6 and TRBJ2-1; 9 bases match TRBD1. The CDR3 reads CASSWAGTGYNEQFF. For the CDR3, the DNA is TGTGCCAGCAGCTGGGCCGGGACAGGGTACAATGAGCAGTTCTTC.